This T cell receptor beta chain is from a study of PD-1 blockade in classical Hodgkin lymphoma (dated by TCRdb to 2018 to 2021). Concerning the study at large: Nivolumab dosing was 3 mg/kg intravenously every 2 weeks, continuing until either disease progression or unacceptable toxicity. The study used CyTOF and TCR beta sequencing to define a peripheral blood immune signature of response to PD-1 blockade in classical Hodgkin lymphoma. Study-level results and caveats: Lower diversity was seen in patients whose nivolumab began less than 1 year after ASCT, and these patients were left out of later analyses so that immune reconstitution would not confound the results. Baseline TCR diversity was reported to be lower in newly diagnosed patients than in healthy donors and to be lower still in relapsed/refractory patients. The study was limited to a single clinical trial cohort, and causes of repertoire differences, possibly disease activity or prior therapy, remained undefined. Baseline diversity similar to that of newly diagnosed patients was observed in trial patients achieving complete response, whereas significantly lower diversity was observed in partial responders and progressors. A significant rise by C4D1 was seen in CD4+ but not CD8+ TCR diversity (p=0.0027 vs p=0.16), with the rise being most apparent in complete responders (p=0.02).

The Qiagen DNeasy kit was used to extract genomic DNA both from unsorted PBMCs and from the negatively selected CD4+ and CD8+ fractions. TCR beta CDR3 regions were amplified by immunoSEQ multiplex PCR using primers annealing to V and J segments. A synthetic immune receptor repertoire was used to minimize amplification bias, and remaining bias was computationally removed after sequencing. The authors' analysis ran thus. Custom Python scripts were used to quantify repertoire diversity as the Shannon entropy index. Unsorted, CD4+ and CD8+ repertoires were analyzed separately, except in combined analyses where CD4+ and CD8+ sequences were merged in silico. Clonal expansion was defined as a frequency increase of at least 2-fold after treatment compared with C1D1, and clones undetected at baseline were assigned a pseudocount of 0.5. Clones with 0 or 1 copy at C1D1 were classified as singleton clones, and clones with 2 or more copies were classified as non-singleton clones. Clones expanded in unsorted samples were annotated as CD4+, CD8+ or unknown by matching protein sequences in sorted samples from the same patient. Diversity changes from C1D1 to C4D1 were tested in paired samples using Wilcoxon tests. TCRdb obtained this table from immuneACCESS and retained in-frame rearrangements with V and J assigned. These tables miss some clones; where compared with another copy, unresolved V genes account for less than half of the shortfall, and the remainder is unexplained. V and J calls and clone size follow that table, whereas D and trimming were derived from the DNA. Present in this sample are 72,000 or so clones, approximately 94% of which were seen just once. The ten biggest clones cover roughly 8% of the sample.

This clone was seen only a few times. No antigen is known for it. No base qualities exist here, and no much larger clone lies one base off it. The sample's time point label, decoded: cycle 1 day 1 (C1D1), immediately before nivolumab initiation. Every trial patient had relapsed following autologous stem cell transplantation, and prior brentuximab vedotin exposure was what differed among cohorts A, B and C. The trial cohort was composed of roughly 60 patients with relapsed/refractory classical Hodgkin lymphoma, for whom complete response, partial response or progressive disease was recorded as best overall response. Single-agent nivolumab was administered to trial patients in the multi-cohort phase II CheckMate 205 trial. An independent review committee assessed best overall response by applying the 2007 International Working Group response criteria. Trial PBMCs were collected just before the start of nivolumab (C1D1) and during therapy at cycle 2 day 1 and cycle 4 day 1. Peripheral blood was collected in 8 mL Vacutainer Cell Preparation Tubes, from which PBMCs were isolated by centrifugation and then cryopreserved.

The clonotype comes from a human donor with classical Hodgkin lymphoma. Material: peripheral blood mononuclear cells (PBMCs), obtained at baseline.

CDR3 sequence: CASSIQGAPYEQYF. The DNA sequence follows: TGTGCCAGCAGTATACAGGGGGCCCCCTACGAGCAGTACTTC. This chain is built from TRBV27 and TRBJ2-7, and 9 junction bases match TRBD1. The germline V gene (reference sequence) gives CDR1 as MNHEY and CDR2 as SMNVEV. Here V drops 5 bases and J drops 2 bases, and the junction holds 4 bases not matched to any gene. The CDR3 holds 14 amino acids from the cysteine to the phenylalanine. Of the read, only the CDR3 DNA is kept; its 42 bases are in frame from base 1.